These 4 T cell receptor beta chains originate from one sample sequenced in a study of blood T cell repertoires in COVID-19. Clones were read by immunoSEQ multiplex PCR, and TCRdb kept only the in-frame ones, dropping some. The sample records some 20,000 clones, 70% to 90% being singletons. Sequenced material: peripheral blood. The receptors were sampled from a human donor with active COVID-19. The donor label of this sample is uncertain.

This rearrangement joins TRBV6-2 or TRBV6-3 to TRBJ2-1; the D gene is possibly TRBD2 (6 bases). The CDR3 has 15 amino acids. The V gene's germline CDR1 is MNHEY and CDR2 SVGEGT. V lost 2 bases, J lost 3 bases, and 11 bases lay in between. CDR3 DNA sequence: TGTGCCAGCAGTTACCTCGAGACTAGCTACAATGAGCAGTTCTTC. Its protein is CASSYLETSYNEQFF.

This chain connects TRBV14 to TRBJ1-1, with 7 bases lining up with TRBD1. This CDR3 is 14 amino acids long. Trimming cost V 0 bases and J 7 bases; bases outside gene matches: 5. The germline gives CDR1 SGHDN, CDR2 FVKESK. DNA for the CDR3: TGTGCCAGCAGCCAAGAGGTCAGGGGGGTTGAAGCTTTCTTT. As protein: CASSQEVRGVEAFF.

This clone was picked up one time. J is TRBJ1-1 and V is TRBV6-5; no definite D call. Trimming removed 6 bases at V and 0 bases at J, with 8 bases between. CDR1 is MNHEY, CDR2 SVGAGI, per germline. The CDR3 consists of 13 residues. The CDR3 region has the DNA TGTGCCAGCAGCTATACCATGAACACTGAAGCTTTCTTT. Its translation: CASSYTMNTEAFF.

The rearrangement uses TRBV14 and TRBJ1-2; D uncertain. CDR1 and CDR2 (germline): SGHDN, FVKESK. V was pared by 1 base and J by 8 bases, with 11 bases between. The CDR3 is 13 amino acids. This CDR3 is CASSQVPTVGYTF. DNA of the CDR3: TGTGCCAGCAGCCAAGTTCCTACAGTAGGCTACACCTTC.